The rows below give T cell receptor beta chains drawn from one sample of a study of cytomegalovirus exposure and HLA in healthy donors. Produced via immunoSEQ multiplex PCR; TCRdb's table is partial and in-frame only. This sample has some 150,000 clones, with around nine tenths found just once. The specimen was PBMCs. These receptor sequences come from a woman aged 30 to 39 in good health and CMV-seronegative. Each CDR3 is given with its conserved first and last residue. A D gene is named only where the DNA matches it firmly. Expanded clones get a size class; other rows say once, few or many, or leave the size out.

TRBV30,12,-,TRBJ1-2,-,TGTGCCTGGGCCGCCGGGGGGCTGGGCTACACCTTC,CAWAAGGLGYTF
TRBV28,13,-,TRBJ2-1,-,TGTGCCAGCACCCGCAGCTCCTACAATGAGCAGTTCTTC,CASTRSSYNEQFF
TRBV7-9,16,-,TRBJ2-7,TRBD2,TGTGCCAGCAGCCCCGGGACTAGCGGGACCATCTACGAGCAGTACTTC,CASSPGTSGTIYEQYF
TRBV7-9,16,-,TRBJ2-4,TRBD2,TGTGCCAGCAGCATCCTAGCGGGGCAGGGAGGTAACATTCAGTACTTC,CASSILAGQGGNIQYF
TRBV27,13,-,TRBJ1-2,-,TGTGCCAGCGCGGACACGGGTGACTATGGCTACACCTTC,CASADTGDYGYTF
TRBV5-1,16,-,TRBJ1-5,-,TGCGCCAGCAGCCCGGGAGGCGGTGATAGCAATCAGCCCCAGCATTTT,CASSPGGGDSNQPQHF
TRBV19,14,-,TRBJ2-3,TRBD2,TGTGCCAGTAGTTGGGGGGGACTCACAGATACGCAGTATTTT,CASSWGGLTDTQYF
TRBV5-4,13,-,TRBJ1-1,-,TGTGCCAGCAGCCGCGGGTCAAACACTGAAGCTTTCTTT,CASSRGSNTEAFF
TRBV27,13,-,TRBJ1-4,-,TGTGCCAGCAGAAAGCGGGGGGGGGAAAAACTGTTTTTT,CASRKRGGEKLFF
TRBV5-1,13,-,TRBJ2-5,-,TGCGCCAGCTCTCCGGGGGACCAAGAGACCCAGTACTTC,CASSPGDQETQYF
TRBV21-1,18,once,TRBJ1-6,-,TGTGCCAGCAGCGGACAGGGGGCTAGTAGGTCCTATAATTCACCCCTCCACTTT,CASSGQGASRSYNSPLHF
TRBV5-1,15,few,TRBJ1-3,TRBD1,TGCGCCAGCAGTTCTAAGGGGGCTCGAGGAAACACCATATATTTT,CASSSKGARGNTIYF
TRBV28,15,-,TRBJ2-2,-,TGTGCCAGCAGGCCGGGAGAGCAGAACACCGGGGAGCTGTTTTTT,CASRPGEQNTGELFF
TRBV7-8,13,-,TRBJ1-5,-,TGTGCCAGCAGCCCCGGAGGGGTTCAGCCCCAGCATTTT,CASSPGGVQPQHF
TRBV7-6,14,-,TRBJ2-6,-,TGTGCCAGCAGCTTAGGCGGGAGGGCCAACGTCCTGACTTTC,CASSLGGRANVLTF
TRBV6-1,15,-,TRBJ2-5,TRBD2,TGTGCCAGCAGGCCGATAGCGGGAGGGCAAGAGACCCAGTACTTC,CASRPIAGGQETQYF
TRBV6-1,17,-,TRBJ2-1,TRBD2,TGTGCCAGCAGTGAAGAGGGTAGCGGGAGCGTCTACAATGAGCAGTTCTTC,CASSEEGSGSVYNEQFF
TRBV7-2,15,-,TRBJ2-3,TRBD2,TGTGCCAGCAGCTTATCTCGGGGGGGGACAGATACGCAGTATTTT,CASSLSRGGTDTQYF
TRBV5-1,16,-,TRBJ2-7,TRBD1,TGCGCCAGCAGCTTGGAGGGGGCCACCTCCTCCTACGAGCAGTACTTC,CASSLEGATSSYEQYF
TRBV6-1,15,-,TRBJ2-7,TRBD2,TGTGCCAGCAGTGAAGCGGCTAGCGGACCCTACGAGCAGTACTTC,CASSEAASGPYEQYF
TRBV6-6,15,-,TRBJ1-5,-,TGTGCCAGCAGTACCCGACAGGAAAAAAGACAGCCCCAGCATTTT,CASSTRQEKRQPQHF
TRBV7-9,12,once,TRBJ1-2,-,TGTTCCAGCAGCCCAGTTGAGGCGGGCTACACCTTC,CSSSPVEAGYTF
TRBV7-3,15,-,TRBJ2-7,TRBD2,TGTGCCAGCAGCTTAGCAGCGGGGCAGGGTTACGAGCAGTACTTC,CASSLAAGQGYEQYF
TRBV4-1,18,-,TRBJ2-2,TRBD1,TGCGCCAGCAGCCAACCCGCCGACAGGGGCGATAACACCGGGGAGCTGTTTTTT,CASSQPADRGDNTGELFF
TRBV5-6,15,-,TRBJ1-2,-,TGTGCCAGCAGCTTATACCCAACGGGCAGGGAAGGCTACACCTTC,CASSLYPTGREGYTF
TRBV11-3,14,-,TRBJ2-3,TRBD2,TGTGCCAGCAGCTTTCGGGGGGGCCCAGATACGCAGTATTTT,CASSFRGGPDTQYF
TRBV27,15,-,TRBJ2-3,-,TGTGCCAGTCAACCCAGGGGTTTCAGCACAGATACGCAGTATTTT,CASQPRGFSTDTQYF
TRBV27,14,-,TRBJ1-3,TRBD1,TGTGCCAGCAGTCCATCGGACAGGGGAAACACCATATATTTT,CASSPSDRGNTIYF
TRBV25-1,11,-,TRBJ2-7,-,TGTGCCAGCAGGACTAGTGGCGAGCAGTACTTC,CASRTSGEQYF
TRBV5-1,15,-,TRBJ2-7,-,TGCGCCAGCAGCTTGGCGGACGCAGGGGTTGGCGAGCAGTACTTC,CASSLADAGVGEQYF
TRBV6-1,14,-,TRBJ1-2,-,TGTGCCAGCAGTGAATGGGGAGGGGTGGGTGGCTACACCTTC,CASSEWGGVGGYTF
TRBV12-1,18,-,TRBJ2-2,-,TGTGCCAGCAGCTTTGCGCAAAAGGGACTAGCTCTCGGCGGGGAGCTGTTTTTT,CASSFAQKGLALGGELFF
TRBV5-1,14,-,TRBJ2-1,-,TGCGCCAGCGGATCCTCGGCGGGCTACAATGAGCAGTTCTTC,CASGSSAGYNEQFF
TRBV4-1,18,-,TRBJ2-7,TRBD1,TGCGCCAGCAGCCCCAGCCAAGGTAGGGACAGGGGGATCTACGAGCAGTACTTC,CASSPSQGRDRGIYEQYF
TRBV5-4,13,once,TRBJ2-1,-,TGTGCCAGCAGCTTCCCCGACAGTCCCCAGCAGTTCTTC,CASSFPDSPQQFF
TRBV5-1,13,-,TRBJ1-5,-,TGCGCCAGCAGCTTGGTCGAGAATCAGCCCCAGCATTTT,CASSLVENQPQHF
TRBV25-1,12,-,TRBJ2-7,-,TGTGCCAGCAGTGTGACGGCGGCGGAGCAGTACTTC,CASSVTAAEQYF
TRBV7-3,13,-,TRBJ2-1,-,TGTGCCAGCAGCTTGTTGTTTAACAATGAGCAGTTCTTC,CASSLLFNNEQFF
TRBV7-6,16,-,TRBJ1-6,-,TGTGCCAGCAGCTTAGCGGTCTGGGGGGGGAATTCACCCCTCCACTTT,CASSLAVWGGNSPLHF
TRBV27,18,once,TRBJ2-6,-,TGTGCCAGCAGTTTATTTCGGGGGATGGGCTCTGGGGCCAACGTCCTGACTTTC,CASSLFRGMGSGANVLTF
TRBV12-2,17,-,TRBJ2-7,-,TGTGCAAGTCGCTTGTTCAAGAGGGATGGTGAGGGCTACGAGCAGTACTTC,CASRLFKRDGEGYEQYF
TRBV18,13,few,TRBJ2-5,-,TGTGCCAGCTCACTAGCGGAGAGGGAGACCCAGTACTTC,CASSLAERETQYF
TRBV7-8,14,-,TRBJ1-5,TRBD1,TGTGCCAGCAGCTCGACAGGGGGCAATCAGCCCCAGCATTTT,CASSSTGGNQPQHF
TRBV30,17,-,TRBJ2-1,TRBD2,TGTGCCTGGAAACTATTAGTCACTAGCGGGAGTTACAATGAGCAGTTCTTC,CAWKLLVTSGSYNEQFF
TRBV5-4,17,few,TRBJ2-2,TRBD2,TGTGCCAGCAGTCCGCGGGGACTAGCGATTAACACCGGGGAGCTGTTTTTT,CASSPRGLAINTGELFF
TRBV5-8,15,-,TRBJ1-1,-,TGTGCCAGCAGCCTCCGGAGGACCCTGAACACTGAAGCTTTCTTT,CASSLRRTLNTEAFF
TRBV5-6,14,-,TRBJ2-5,-,TGTGCCAGCAGTAGTTTTATTTTACAAGAGACCCAGTACTTC,CASSSFILQETQYF
TRBV5-6,14,-,TRBJ2-7,-,TGTGCCAGCAGCTCGGTAGGGAGCTCCTACGAGCAGTACTTC,CASSSVGSSYEQYF
TRBV7-9,17,-,TRBJ1-3,TRBD1,TGTGCCAGCAGCGTGGGACAGGGAGTAGATATTGGAAACACCATATATTTT,CASSVGQGVDIGNTIYF
TRBV18,16,-,TRBJ2-1,TRBD2,TGTGCCAGCTCATTAAGACTAGCGGGAGTAGGCTCGAGTGGGTTCTTC,CASSLRLAGVGSSGFF
TRBV7-8,15,-,TRBJ2-1,TRBD2,TGTGCCAGCAGCCCCCGGTGGGGGGGGTATAATGAGCAGTTCTTC,CASSPRWGGYNEQFF
TRBV7-2,13,-,TRBJ2-5,-,TGTGCCAGCAGCCCGGGACATGGGGAGACCCAGTACTTC,CASSPGHGETQYF
TRBV5-1,17,-,TRBJ2-1,TRBD1,TGCGCCAGCAGAAATGCCCCGGGACAGGGTTCAAGCGATGAGCAGTTCTTC,CASRNAPGQGSSDEQFF
TRBV9,15,-,TRBJ1-1,-,TGTGCCAGCAGCGTAGCGGGGGGAGGGAACACTGAAGCTTTCTTT,CASSVAGGGNTEAFF
TRBV28,14,-,TRBJ2-5,-,TGTGCCAGCAGTTTCGGGAGTATGACGGAGACCCAGTACTTC,CASSFGSMTETQYF
TRBV30,15,-,TRBJ2-3,TRBD2,TGTGCCTGCTGGGGGACTAGCGGGACCCCAGGGACGCAGTATTTT,CACWGTSGTPGTQYF
TRBV6-5,13,once,TRBJ1-2,TRBD1,TGTGCCAGCAGTTACGGGACAGACTATGGCTACACCTTC,CASSYGTDYGYTF
TRBV6-5,13,-,TRBJ2-4,TRBD1,TGTGCCAGCAGTTCCGGGACAGGCAACATTCAGTACTTC,CASSSGTGNIQYF
TRBV4-3,14,-,TRBJ1-3,-,TGCGCCAGCAGCCAAGAAGGGGGTGAAAACACCATATATTTT,CASSQEGGENTIYF
TRBV4-3,15,-,TRBJ2-5,TRBD2,TGCGCCAGCAGCCAAGAAGCGGGGGCTCAAGAGACCCAGTACTTC,CASSQEAGAQETQYF